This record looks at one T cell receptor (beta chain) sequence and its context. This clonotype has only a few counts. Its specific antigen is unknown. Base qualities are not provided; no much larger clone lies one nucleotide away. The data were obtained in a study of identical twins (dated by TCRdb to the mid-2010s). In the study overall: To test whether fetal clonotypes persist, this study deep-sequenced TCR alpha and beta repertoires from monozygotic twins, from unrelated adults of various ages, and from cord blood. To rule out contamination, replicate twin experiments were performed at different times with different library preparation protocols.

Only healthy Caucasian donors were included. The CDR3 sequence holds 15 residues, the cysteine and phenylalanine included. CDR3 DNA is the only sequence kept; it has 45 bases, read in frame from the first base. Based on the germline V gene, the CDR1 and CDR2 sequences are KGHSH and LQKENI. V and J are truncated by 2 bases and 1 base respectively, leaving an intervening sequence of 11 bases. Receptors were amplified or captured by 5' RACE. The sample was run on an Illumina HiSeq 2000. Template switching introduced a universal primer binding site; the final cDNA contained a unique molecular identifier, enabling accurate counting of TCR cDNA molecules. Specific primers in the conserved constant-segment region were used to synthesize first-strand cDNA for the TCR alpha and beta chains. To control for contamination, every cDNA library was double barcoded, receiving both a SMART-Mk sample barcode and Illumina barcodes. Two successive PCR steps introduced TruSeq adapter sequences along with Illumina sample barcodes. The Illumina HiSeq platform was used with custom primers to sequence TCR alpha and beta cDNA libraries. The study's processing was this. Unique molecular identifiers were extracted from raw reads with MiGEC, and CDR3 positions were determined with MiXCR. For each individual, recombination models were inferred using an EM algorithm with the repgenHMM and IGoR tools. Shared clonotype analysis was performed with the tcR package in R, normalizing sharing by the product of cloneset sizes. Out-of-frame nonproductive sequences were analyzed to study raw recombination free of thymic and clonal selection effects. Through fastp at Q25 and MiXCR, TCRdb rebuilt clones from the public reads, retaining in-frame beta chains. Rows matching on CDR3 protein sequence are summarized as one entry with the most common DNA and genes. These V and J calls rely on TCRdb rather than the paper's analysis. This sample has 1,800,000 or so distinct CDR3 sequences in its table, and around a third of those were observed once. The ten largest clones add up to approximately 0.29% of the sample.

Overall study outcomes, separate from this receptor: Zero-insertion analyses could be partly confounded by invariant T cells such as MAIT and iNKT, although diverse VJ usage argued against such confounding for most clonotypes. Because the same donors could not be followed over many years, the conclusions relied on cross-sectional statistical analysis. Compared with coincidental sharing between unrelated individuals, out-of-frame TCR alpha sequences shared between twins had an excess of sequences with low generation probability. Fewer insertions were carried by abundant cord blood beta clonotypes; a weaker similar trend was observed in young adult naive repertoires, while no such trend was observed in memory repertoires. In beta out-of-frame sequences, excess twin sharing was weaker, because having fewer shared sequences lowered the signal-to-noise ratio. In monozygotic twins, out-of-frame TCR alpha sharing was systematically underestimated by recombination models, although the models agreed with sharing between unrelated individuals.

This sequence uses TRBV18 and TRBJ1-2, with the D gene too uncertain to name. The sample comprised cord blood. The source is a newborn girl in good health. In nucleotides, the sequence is TGTGCCAGCTCACCAGAGGAAAATTTTAACTATGGCTACACCTTC. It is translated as CASSPEENFNYGYTF. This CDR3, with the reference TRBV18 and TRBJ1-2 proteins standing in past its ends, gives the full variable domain NAGVMQNPRHLVRRRGQEARLRCSPMKGHSHVYWYRQLPEEGLKFMVYLQKENIIDESGMPKERFSAEFPKEGPSILRIQQVVRGDSAAYFCASSPEENFNYGYTFGSGTRLTVV.